Below, 13 T cell receptor beta chains from the same sample are listed, as sequenced in a study of OX40 agonist ivuxolimab in advanced cancers. The method was immunoSEQ multiplex PCR; TCRdb's version includes in-frame clones alone and lacks a portion of them. There are about 46,000 clones in the sample; roughly 90% occur only once, and approximately 5% lies in the top ten. The sample was CD4+ or CD8+ T cells sorted from blood, taken in a trial of the OX40 agonist ivuxolimab. These receptors all come from an adult with an advanced solid tumor such as melanoma, head and neck, liver or kidney cancer.

The V call is TRBV27, the J call TRBJ2-2, with D possibly being TRBD2 (5 bases). Germline loops: CDR1 MNHEY, CDR2 SMNVEV (reference sequence). V was trimmed by 6 bases and J by 1 base, leaving 9 bases between them. The CDR3 totals 14 residues. CDR3 sequence reads: CASSLGENTGELFF. DNA of the CDR3: TGTGCCAGCAGCCTCGGGGAGAACACCGGGGAGCTGTTTTTT.

The chain has TRBV7-9 and TRBJ2-7, with no clear D. The germline V gene has CDR1 SEHNR and CDR2 FQNEAQ (reference sequence). V dropped 1 base and J dropped 2 bases, with 15 bases sitting between them. The CDR3 covers 16 residues. The CDR3 loop is CASSLESEQNTYEQYF. The CDR3 DNA reads TGTGCCAGCAGCTTAGAGTCCGAGCAAAATACCTACGAGCAGTACTTC.

The rearrangement joins TRBV11-3 to TRBJ2-2, with D possibly being TRBD2 (7 bases). Trimming shortened V by 6 bases and J by 3 bases, and 14 bases separated the two germline ends. This CDR3 has 15 amino acids. Germline V gives CDR1 SGHNT, CDR2 YENEEA. CDR3 DNA: TGTGCCAGCAGGAGAAGGGAGGGGGACACCGGGGAGCTGTTTTTT. It translates to CASRRREGDTGELFF.

The chain recombines TRBV5-1 with TRBJ1-1; 8 nucleotides match TRBD1. This CDR3 is 14 amino acids long. With V trimmed by 4 bases and J by 6 bases, 8 bases remained unmatched. CDR1 and CDR2 (germline): SGHRS, YFSETQ. The CDR3 loop reads CASSPGQGFPEAFF. The CDR3, as DNA: TGCGCCAGCAGCCCCGGACAGGGCTTCCCTGAAGCTTTCTTT.

This clone was recorded once. The chain employs TRBV2 and TRBJ2-7; 9 positions match TRBD2. This CDR3 spans 13 amino acids. J gave up 1 base and V 7 bases, and 2 bases lay outside the gene matches. Germline CDR1 reads SNHLY; CDR2 reads FYNNEI. CDR3 sequence: CASTSGVSYEQYF. The CDR3 DNA is TGTGCCAGCACTAGCGGGGTTTCCTACGAGCAGTACTTC.

The V gene is TRBV29-1, the J gene TRBJ2-7, with D perhaps matching TRBD2 (6 bases). The CDR3 has 11 amino acids. Germline V gives CDR1 SQVTM, CDR2 ANQGSEA. This chain's CDR3 is CSTQGAGEQYF. CDR3 sequence (DNA): TGCAGTACACAAGGGGCGGGGGAGCAGTACTTC.

J is TRBJ2-1 and V is TRBV15; TRBD2 aligns across 8 bases. CDR3 size: 17 residues. CDR1 LNHNV and CDR2 YYDKDF come from the germline V gene (reference sequence). V lost 0 bases, J lost 11 bases, and 15 bases stayed unmatched. CDR3 loop: CATSREKVGTSFKKQFF. Written as DNA, the CDR3 is TGTGCCACCAGCAGAGAGAAAGTCGGGACTAGTTTTAAAAAGCAGTTCTTC.

The chain couples TRBV4-2 to TRBJ1-6; TRBD1 matches 7 bases. V was pared by 1 base and J by 9 bases, with 6 bases of the junction left unmatched. This CDR3 is built from 15 residues. Germline CDR1 and CDR2: LGHNA and YNFKEQ. CDR3 sequence: CASSQGDRVVSPLHF. DNA of the CDR3: TGTGCCAGCAGCCAAGGCGACAGGGTGGTTTCACCCCTCCACTTT.

The genes are TRBV6-5 and TRBJ2-1; maybe TRBD2 (5 bases). Germline V gives CDR1 MNHEY, CDR2 SVGAGI. The CDR3 spans 12 residues. The V end was cut by 2 bases, the J end by 6 bases, with 5 bases between. The CDR3 DNA is TGTGCCAGCAGTTACGGGAGCAATGAGCAGTTCTTC. It specifies CASSYGSNEQFF.

The CDR3 coding sequence is TGTGCCAGCAGCTTCGGGACAGGGGTTGGTCAGCCCCAGCATTTT. Amino acids: CASSFGTGVGQPQHF. V and J are TRBV11-2 and TRBJ1-5; 10 nucleotides agree with TRBD1. The CDR3 loop spans 15 amino acids. Germline V lookup: CDR1 SGHAT, CDR2 FQNNGV. Trimming took 3 bases from V and 6 from J; bases not matched to a gene: 5. The full variable domain, with the rest looked up from reference TRBV11-2 and TRBJ1-5, is EAGVAQSPRYKIIEKRQSVAFWCNPISGHATLYWYQQILGQGPKLLIQFQNNGVVDDSQLPKDRFSAERLKGVDSTLKIQPAKLEDSAVYLCASSFGTGVGQPQHFGDGTRLSIL.

This chain connects TRBV27 to TRBJ2-1; 12 bases align to TRBD2. This CDR3 contains 19 residues. The germline V gene encodes CDR1 MNHEY and CDR2 SMNVEV (reference sequence). J was trimmed by 7 bases and V by 0 bases; bases with no gene match: 13. CDR3 sequence (DNA): TGTGCCAGCAGTTTATCGGCACTAGCGGGAGGTACGTTTTATAATGAGCAGTTCTTC. This encodes CASSLSALAGGTFYNEQFF.

The genes are TRBV27 and TRBJ2-5; TRBD2 matches at 10 bases. This CDR3 contains 16 residues. V lost 3 bases and J lost 1; bases outside the gene matches: 5. CDR1 is MNHEY, CDR2 SMNVEV, per germline (reference sequence). CDR3 protein: CASSFGLAGAQETQYF. CDR3 DNA sequence: TGTGCCAGCAGTTTTGGGCTAGCGGGAGCCCAAGAGACCCAGTACTTC.

The CDR3 sequence is CASSPEGWGHTEAFF. In DNA, the CDR3 is TGTGCCAGCAGCCCGGAGGGTTGGGGGCACACTGAAGCTTTCTTT. The V gene is TRBV13, the J gene TRBJ1-1; D might be TRBD1 (6 bases). Germline CDR1 reads PRHDT; CDR2 reads FYEKMQ (reference sequence). Trimming shortened V by 5 bases and J by 3 bases, and 16 bases separated the two germline ends. The CDR3 consists of 15 residues.